These 21 T cell receptor beta chains were sequenced from one sample in a study of T-cell memory formation after mild COVID-19. TCRdb reanalysed the 5' RACE reads using MiXCR and keeps one entry per CDR3 protein. The top ten clones hold about 7.4% of a sample with 530,000 or so distinct CDR3 sequences, 15% to 20% of them seen once. The sample comprised PBMCs or a T cell subset sorted from them (not recorded which). The receptors were gathered from an adult woman who had mild COVID-19 (a few samples of this study predate the infection). Cell type and time point are not known.

Only a few counts were recorded for this clonotype. The chain recombines TRBV29-1 with TRBJ1-5, with no clear D. Trimming took 3 bases from V and 7 from J, leaving 13 bases between them. Germline CDR1 reads SQVTM; CDR2 reads ANQGSEA. The CDR3 has 13 amino acids. The CDR3 is CSVELGPDQPQHF. CDR3 nucleotides: TGCAGCGTTGAGTTGGGCCCGGACCAGCCCCAGCATTTT. Filled out from reference TRBV29-1 and TRBJ1-5, the complete variable domain reads SAVISQKPSRDICQRGTSLTIQCQVDSQVTMMFWYRQQPGQSLTLIATANQGSEATYESGFVIDKFPISRPNLTFSTLTVSNMSPEDSSIYLCSVELGPDQPQHFGDGTRLSIL.

V is TRBV30 and J is TRBJ2-7; maybe TRBD1 (6 bases). V lost 2 bases, J lost 1 base, and 9 bases lay in between. Germline loops: CDR1 GTSNPN, CDR2 SVGIG (reference sequence). The CDR3 sequence is 13 residues long. The CDR3 loop is CAWSHRDSYEQYF. The DNA for the CDR3 is TGTGCCTGGAGTCACAGGGATTCCTACGAGCAGTACTTC.

This clonotype was seen a handful of times. The CDR3 bases are TGCAGTGCCCACCGGGGGCTATACTATGGCTACACCTTC. It yields the protein CSAHRGLYYGYTF. This chain joins TRBV20-1 and TRBJ1-2; D is perhaps TRBD1 (6 bases). Germline CDR1 DFQATT, CDR2 SNEGSKA (reference sequence). With 6 bases removed from V and 3 bases from J, the gap between germline ends came to 14 bases. The length of the CDR3 is 13 residues.

This clonotype was detected a few times. The CDR3 reads CASSLGPGGRETQYF. CDR3 DNA: TGCGCCAGCAGCTTGGGTCCGGGGGGAAGAGAGACCCAGTACTTC. The chain is built from TRBV5-1 and TRBJ2-5; 7 positions agree with TRBD2. Trimming cost V 0 bases and J 4 bases; bases outside gene matches: 6. The CDR3 has 15 residues. Germline values: CDR1 SGHRS, CDR2 YFSETQ.

This sequence joins TRBV27 and TRBJ2-7; a possible D gene is TRBD2 (5 bases). Trimming cost V 7 bases and J 0 bases, with 13 bases left between them. This CDR3 spans 14 amino acids. Per the germline V gene, CDR1 is MNHEY and CDR2 is SMNVEV (reference sequence). CDR3 coding DNA: TGTGCCAGCACCCCCATGAGCGGCTCCTACGAGCAGTACTTC. Translation gives CASTPMSGSYEQYF.

This clonotype was observed a handful of times. The V gene is TRBV13, the J gene TRBJ2-3, with TRBD2 as a possible D gene (5 bases). Germline V gene data show CDR1 as PRHDT and CDR2 as FYEKMQ (reference sequence). Deletions cut 5 bases from V and 6 bases from J, with 9 bases between. There are 12 residues in the CDR3. The CDR3 reads CASSERGDTQYF. CDR3 sequence (DNA): TGTGCCAGCAGCGAACGAGGGGATACGCAGTATTTT.

In DNA form, the CDR3 reads TGTGCCAGCAGTTTAGGGGGCACAGCGGATGAGCAGTTCTTC. This encodes CASSLGGTADEQFF. V gene TRBV28 combines with J gene TRBJ2-1, with D tentatively TRBD1 (6 bases). The CDR3 runs 14 residues. The V end lost 2 bases, the J end lost 8 bases, and 13 bases lay between the germline ends. CDR1 and CDR2 (germline): MDHEN, SYDVKM.

This clonotype was seen a few times. Written as DNA, the CDR3 is TGTGCCAGCAGTCCCGCTACTAGCGGGGAATACAATGAGCAGTTCTTC. This encodes CASSPATSGEYNEQFF. The rearrangement joins TRBV7-9 to TRBJ2-1, with TRBD2 matching 10 bases. Germline-derived CDR1 and CDR2 are SEHNR and FQNEAQ (reference sequence). The CDR3 spans 16 residues. J lost 4 bases, V lost 6 bases, and 9 bases had no gene match.

Only a few counts were recorded for this clonotype. V and J are TRBV6-2 or TRBV6-3 and TRBJ2-5, with a tentative D call TRBD1 (5 bases). V shed 0 bases and J shed 5 bases, with 22 bases lying between them. Germline V gene lookup returns CDR1 MNHEY and CDR2 SVGEGT. The CDR3 totals 18 residues. CDR3 nucleotide sequence: TGTGCCAGCAGTTACTCGATCCAGGGCAGCATAGACCGGGAGACCCAGTACTTC. Translating gives CASSYSIQGSIDRETQYF.

This chain connects TRBV4-1 to TRBJ1-2; 7 nucleotides align to TRBD1. From germline, CDR1 is MGHRA and CDR2 YSYEKL. This CDR3 comprises 18 residues. The V and J ends lost 0 bases and 0 bases, in that order; junction bases with no gene match: 10. CDR3 sequence reads: CASSQDLSFDRANYGYTF. The DNA of the CDR3 is TGCGCCAGCAGCCAAGATTTAAGTTTTGACAGGGCTAACTATGGCTACACCTTC.

The gene calls are TRBV7-3 and TRBJ1-1, with D uncertain. CDR1 is SGHTA, CDR2 FQGTGA, per germline. The V end was cut by 4 bases, the J end by 3 bases, with 9 bases between. The CDR3 is 13 residues long. In DNA, the CDR3 is TGTGCCAGCAGCTCCCGTATGGACACTGAAGCTTTCTTT. As protein: CASSSRMDTEAFF.

V usage is TRBV7-6 and J usage is TRBJ2-1; 9 nucleotides match TRBD2. CDR3 length: 16 amino acids. Germline CDR1 reads SGHVS; CDR2 reads FNYEAQ. V gave up 4 bases and J gave up 0 bases; unmatched junction bases: 4. The CDR3 nucleotides read TGTGCCAGCAGCTCGATAGCGGGGGTCTCCTACAATGAGCAGTTCTTC. Protein: CASSSIAGVSYNEQFF.

This clonotype appeared a few times. This chain connects TRBV20-1 to TRBJ1-6, with D maybe TRBD1 (5 bases). There are 13 residues in the CDR3. V lost 4 bases and J 6 bases, leaving 10 bases between the germline ends. CDR1 and CDR2 from the germline V gene are DFQATT and SNEGSKA (reference sequence). This CDR3 is CSATDSVNSPLHF. The CDR3 DNA reads as TGCAGTGCTACCGACAGCGTTAATTCACCCCTCCACTTT.

This clonotype was observed many times. The rearrangement links TRBV7-2 to TRBJ2-1, with D uncertain. V shed 3 bases and J shed 0 bases, with 12 bases lying between them. Germline V gene sequence: CDR1 SGHTA, CDR2 FQGNSA. The CDR3 is 16 amino acids. CDR3 in DNA: TGTGCCAGCAGCTTTATGGTTGCGAGCTCCTACAATGAGCAGTTCTTC. Translated: CASSFMVASSYNEQFF.

A few counts support this clonotype. The chain employs TRBV7-9 and TRBJ2-1, with D unresolved. CDR3 length: 13 residues. The V gene's germline CDR1 is SEHNR and CDR2 FQNEAQ (reference sequence). Deletions cut 6 bases from V and 5 bases from J, with 11 bases between. The CDR3 DNA follows: TGTGCCAGCAGTCTAGGCCTCCACAATGAGCAGTTCTTC. As protein: CASSLGLHNEQFF.

The rearrangement joins TRBV11-2 to TRBJ2-5; the match to TRBD2 covers 8 bases. The CDR3 spans 18 residues. Germline V gives CDR1 SGHAT, CDR2 FQNNGV. With V trimmed by 2 bases and J by 0 bases, 11 bases remained unmatched. The DNA for the CDR3 is TGTGCCAGCAGCTTAACCGGGGACTGGCGGGAGGACCAAGAGACCCAGTACTTC. Amino acid sequence: CASSLTGDWREDQETQYF.

This clonotype was detected only a few times. This chain connects TRBV5-1 to TRBJ2-1, with 9 bases matching TRBD2. The germline V gene has CDR1 SGHRS and CDR2 YFSETQ. The CDR3 has 16 residues. V dropped 3 bases and J dropped 6; count of bases not matched to a gene: 10. CDR3 sequence reads: CASSYTLAGPGNEQFF. CDR3 DNA sequence: TGCGCCAGCAGCTATACACTAGCGGGCCCCGGCAATGAGCAGTTCTTC.

This clonotype was seen a few times. The chain links TRBV4-1 to TRBJ1-5; no clear D. Germline CDR1 is MGHRA and CDR2 is YSYEKL. The CDR3 is made up of 17 amino acids. V was clipped by 0 bases and J by 2 bases, with 14 bases between them. CDR3 in amino acids: CASSQEASAWGNQPQHF. The CDR3 nucleotides read TGCGCCAGCAGCCAAGAGGCTAGCGCGTGGGGCAATCAGCCCCAGCATTTT.

The rearrangement links TRBV5-1 to TRBJ1-1, with a weak D call TRBD1 (5 bases). The germline V gene has CDR1 SGHRS and CDR2 YFSETQ. The CDR3 runs 16 residues. Trimming cost V 0 bases and J 2 bases, with 14 bases left between them. The DNA for the CDR3 is TGCGCCAGCAGCTTGGATTCAGGGTTGCTAAACACTGAAGCTTTCTTT. It encodes CASSLDSGLLNTEAFF.

This clonotype has just a few counts. The gene calls are TRBV18 and TRBJ2-3; D not certain. Per germline, CDR1 KGHSH and CDR2 LQKENI. V was clipped by 0 bases and J by 1 base, with 5 bases between them. CDR3 size: 14 residues. CDR3 bases: TGTGCCAGCTCACCACCCGTCCGCACAGATACGCAGTATTTT. As protein: CASSPPVRTDTQYF.

This clonotype was seen only a few times. The J gene is TRBJ1-2, the V gene TRBV7-8; D possibly corresponds to TRBD1 (6 bases). The CDR3 length is 17 residues. CDR1 is SGHVS, CDR2 FQNEAQ, per germline. The V gene lost 6 bases and the J gene lost 2 bases, with 22 bases spanning the gap. CDR3 in amino acids: CASSSRGVSVWNYGYTF. The CDR3 region has the DNA TGTGCCAGCAGTTCCAGGGGAGTTTCGGTGTGGAACTATGGCTACACCTTC.